What follows are 10 T cell receptor beta chains derived from one specimen sequenced in a study of T-cell reconstitution after alpha-beta-depleted transplantation in children. It was with unique molecular identifiers that the TCRbeta library was prepared. TCRdb processed the PCR reads anew with MiXCR; each CDR3 protein has one entry. The sample contains fewer than 500,000 distinct CDR3 sequences, about 45% of which appear only once. The sample was PBMCs, taken before TCRalphabeta/CD19-depleted stem cell transplant. The receptors were gathered from a girl aged 2-10 years with aplastic anemia, due to receive a stem cell transplant.

The genes are TRBV18 and TRBJ2-1; D is unclear. This CDR3 contains 12 residues. Germline V lookup: CDR1 KGHSH, CDR2 LQKENI. Deletions cut 3 bases from V and 5 bases from J, with 5 bases between. CDR3 in DNA: TGTGCCAGCTCACCGTCCGACAATGAGCAGTTCTTC. Translated: CASSPSDNEQFF.

Comment on this clonotype: A much bigger clone sits one base away, suggesting this may be a read error. The chain joins TRBV3-1 to TRBJ2-1, with D hard to call. V lost 2 bases and J lost 9, with 5 bases in between. Germline CDR1 and CDR2: LGHDT and YNNKEL (reference sequence). The CDR3 length is 11 residues. CDR3 amino acids: CASSQWSEQFF. CDR3 bases: TGTGCCAGCAGCCAATGGAGTGAGCAGTTCTTC.

By share, this clonotype ranks as medium-sized. V usage is TRBV7-9 and J usage is TRBJ2-1; 10 bases map to TRBD2. The CDR3 is 13 amino acids. Trimming at V came to 5 bases and at J to 6 bases, leaving 1 base not matched to a gene. Germline V gene sequence: CDR1 SEHNR, CDR2 FQNEAQ (reference sequence). CDR3 nucleotides: TGTGCCAGCAGCCGGACTAGCGGCAATGAGCAGTTCTTC. Its translation is CASSRTSGNEQFF.

This chain connects TRBV3-1 to TRBJ1-3, with D maybe TRBD1 (5 bases). The germline V gene has CDR1 LGHDT and CDR2 YNNKEL (reference sequence). Trimming took off 4 bases at V and 0 bases at J, with 13 bases between the two ends. This CDR3 region has 16 residues. Here the CDR3 reads CASSPSEGISGNTIYF. Here the CDR3 DNA reads TGTGCCAGCAGCCCGAGTGAGGGGATCTCTGGAAACACCATATATTTT.

The CDR3 spells CASSGKNTEAFF. CDR3 coding DNA: TGCGCCAGCAGCGGAAAGAACACTGAAGCTTTCTTT. The chain is built from TRBV5-1 and TRBJ1-1; the D is unclear. Germline loops: CDR1 SGHRS, CDR2 YFSETQ. The CDR3 covers 12 residues. The V and J ends lost 4 bases and 1 base respectively, with 5 bases between them.

The chain recombines TRBV6-1 with TRBJ2-7; 12 nucleotides agree with TRBD2. J was trimmed by 9 bases and V by 3 bases; bases with no gene match: 12. The germline V gene has CDR1 MNHNS and CDR2 SASEGT. CDR3 size: 16 residues. The CDR3 DNA follows: TGTGCCAGCAGTGACATCAGGGCTAGCGGGAGGGCGGTGCAGTACTTC. Encoded protein: CASSDIRASGRAVQYF.

The CDR3 DNA follows: TGTGCCAGCAGCCCACGGGGTGGGGATGCCTACGAGCAGTACTTC. Translating gives CASSPRGGDAYEQYF. The gene calls are TRBV27 and TRBJ2-7, with D perhaps matching TRBD2 (5 bases). The CDR3 covers 15 residues. V was trimmed by 6 bases and J by 2 bases, leaving 17 bases between them. Germline assignment: CDR1 MNHEY and CDR2 SMNVEV (reference sequence).

The V and J genes are TRBV5-1 and TRBJ2-7, with 8 positions matching TRBD1. After removal of 3 bases from V and 2 bases from J, the junction contained 4 bases not matched to a gene. The V gene's germline CDR1 is SGHRS and CDR2 YFSETQ. This CDR3 has 14 residues. The CDR3 DNA sequence: TGCGCCAGCAGCTCCTGGGACAGGACCTACGAGCAGTACTTC. This translates into CASSSWDRTYEQYF.

Ten or more counts support this clonotype. The CDR3 spells CASSFQGGSSYEQYF. In DNA form, the CDR3 reads TGCGCCAGCAGCTTTCAGGGGGGAAGCTCCTACGAGCAGTACTTC. The J gene is TRBJ2-7, the V gene TRBV5-1, with D maybe TRBD1 (7 bases). Germline assignment: CDR1 SGHRS and CDR2 YFSETQ. The CDR3 is 15 amino acids. The germline V and J ends were trimmed by 2 bases and 0 bases, with 12 bases remaining between them.

The chain has TRBV5-1 and TRBJ2-7; TRBD1 agrees at 7 bases. V was clipped by 4 bases and J by 0 bases; unmatched bases: 4. Germline V gene data show CDR1 as SGHRS and CDR2 as YFSETQ. The CDR3 sequence is 14 residues long. For the CDR3, the DNA is TGCGCCAGCAGCCAGACAGGGATCTCCTACGAGCAGTACTTC. Amino acid sequence: CASSQTGISYEQYF.